This passage covers 20 T cell receptor beta chains from one sample sequenced in a study of technical replicates of blood from a few donors. Sequencing was performed with immunoSEQ multiplex PCR; in TCRdb, only in-frame clones are kept and a portion is missing. Among around 90,000 clones listed, around 94% were seen once. What was sequenced was T cells isolated from PBMCs. Receptor source: a human donor in good health.

The rearrangement joins TRBV7-9 to TRBJ1-2; D may be TRBD1 (5 bases). This CDR3 is built from 12 residues. V lost 5 bases to trimming and J lost 10 bases, with 14 bases between them. Germline-derived CDR1 and CDR2 are SEHNR and FQNEAQ (reference sequence). The CDR3 coding sequence is TGTGCCAGCAGCCCCCGCGACAGAACCTACACCTTC. The encoded protein is CASSPRDRTYTF.

This chain joins TRBV4-1 and TRBJ1-2; D not resolved. Between the trimmed V and J ends, which lost 1 base and 6 bases, there was a span of 15 bases. Germline CDR1 reads MGHRA; CDR2 reads YSYEKL. The CDR3 spans 15 residues. The CDR3 coding sequence is TGCGCCAGCAGCCAAGCCCAGGTCCCCAAGAATGGCTACACCTTC. It codes for CASSQAQVPKNGYTF.

The chain joins TRBV5-6 to TRBJ2-1; perhaps TRBD1 as D (6 bases). The CDR3 is made up of 15 amino acids. Germline values: CDR1 SGHDT, CDR2 YYEEEE. Trimming shortened V by 3 bases and J by 7 bases, and 17 bases separated the two germline ends. This CDR3 reads CASSWPGTLPNEQFF. CDR3 coding DNA: TGTGCCAGCAGCTGGCCCGGGACACTCCCTAATGAGCAGTTCTTC.

The chain is built from TRBV6-6 and TRBJ2-1, with D possibly matching TRBD2 (5 bases). Germline V lookup: CDR1 MNHNY, CDR2 SVGAGI (reference sequence). V lost 3 bases to trimming and J lost 3 bases, with 12 bases between them. CDR3 length equals 15 residues. The CDR3 region has the DNA TGTGCCAGCAGTTATGGGCGGGCGGACTACAATGAGCAGTTCTTC. Its translation: CASSYGRADYNEQFF.

The chain couples TRBV28 to TRBJ2-3; 8 bases fit TRBD1. The length of the CDR3 is 15 residues. CDR1 is MDHEN and CDR2 is SYDVKM in the germline V gene. V gave up 6 bases and J gave up 5 bases; unmatched junction bases: 10. CDR3 coding DNA: TGTGCCAGCAGCCCGGACAGGGAATATGAAGATACGCAGTATTTT. Protein: CASSPDREYEDTQYF.

In this sample, this clone turned up a few times. The germline gene is not matched at one end of the junction; a read error may be the cause. The chain links TRBV7-7 to TRBJ2-2; unclear D gene. CDR1 and CDR2 from the germline V gene are SSHAT and FNYEAQ (reference sequence). The CDR3 has 13 residues. The CDR3 nucleotides read TGTGCTAGCAGCTTAGATCTTCTCGGGGAGCTGTTTTTT. Encoded protein: CASSLDLLGELFF.

This chain uses TRBV12-5 with TRBJ1-2; the D is unclear. The V end was cut by 1 base, the J end by 8 bases, with 14 bases between. The CDR3 runs 14 residues. The germline CDR1 and CDR2 sequences are LGHNT and FRNRAP. CDR3 loop: CASGLGDGVAGYTF. CDR3 DNA: TGTGCTAGTGGTTTGGGCGATGGAGTTGCGGGCTACACCTTC.

This clone was recorded only once. The chain combines TRBV6-5 with TRBJ2-7; TRBD1 is a possible D gene (6 bases). Trimming took 2 bases from V and 1 from J, leaving 15 bases between them. Per germline, CDR1 MNHEY and CDR2 SVGAGI. The CDR3 contains 16 residues. The CDR3 sequence is CASSYNPGQISYEQYF. In DNA, the CDR3 is TGTGCCAGCAGTTACAACCCTGGACAGATTTCCTACGAGCAGTACTTC.

The chain employs TRBV6-5 and TRBJ1-1, with 8 positions matching TRBD1. Per the germline V gene, CDR1 is MNHEY and CDR2 is SVGAGI. With V trimmed by 5 bases and J by 4 bases, 9 bases remained unmatched. The CDR3 totals 15 residues. CDR3 in DNA: TGTGCCAGCAGTCAACAGGGGGGATTAGGCACTGAAGCTTTCTTT. Translated: CASSQQGGLGTEAFF.

This clone is medium-sized. This chain connects TRBV28 to TRBJ1-5, with a possible D match to TRBD1 (6 bases). This CDR3 contains 12 residues. Germline V gene lookup returns CDR1 MDHEN and CDR2 SYDVKM. The V end lost 7 bases, the J end lost 7 bases, and 11 bases lay between the germline ends. CDR3 in DNA: TGTGCCAGCAATCAGGGGTTACAGCCCCAGCATTTT. This sequence encodes CASNQGLQPQHF.

The chain joins TRBV7-3 to TRBJ2-7; D not resolved. CDR3 length: 15 amino acids. CDR1 is SGHTA and CDR2 is FQGTGA in the germline V gene. Trimming stripped 2 bases from V and 0 bases from J, with 11 bases between. CDR3 residues: CASSLGPGSSYEQYF. For the CDR3, the DNA is TGTGCCAGCAGCTTAGGGCCTGGAAGCTCCTACGAGCAGTACTTC.

V is TRBV4-2 and J is TRBJ2-1; a weak D match, TRBD2 (6 bases). CDR1 is LGHNA, CDR2 YNFKEQ, per germline. Trimming took 4 bases from V and 9 from J, leaving 22 bases between them. This CDR3 contains 16 residues. As DNA, the CDR3 is TGTGCCAGCAGCCTAGCAAGGATCATGGAGGGTTTTGAGCAGTTCTTC. This codes for CASSLARIMEGFEQFF.

V usage is TRBV2 and J usage is TRBJ1-2; possibly TRBD1 for D (6 bases). Trimming took off 8 bases at V and 14 bases at J, with 15 bases between the two ends. The germline gives CDR1 SNHLY, CDR2 FYNNEI. The CDR3 is 10 residues long. The CDR3 loop reads CASGAGGGTF. CDR3 DNA sequence: TGTGCCAGCGGGGCGGGGGGCGGAACCTTC.

This chain uses TRBV19 with TRBJ1-5, with D perhaps TRBD1 (5 bases). With 7 bases removed from V and 7 bases from J, the gap between germline ends came to 17 bases. Germline V gene data show CDR1 as LNHDA and CDR2 as SQIVND (reference sequence). CDR3 size: 14 residues. Here the CDR3 DNA reads TGTGCCAGTACCCCAGGGCGGTCTGGGCAGCCCCAGCATTTT. This codes for CASTPGRSGQPQHF.

The V gene is TRBV6-1, the J gene TRBJ2-1; 7 bases match TRBD2. The CDR3 covers 16 residues. V shed 2 bases and J 5 bases; nucleotides not matched to a gene: 9. The germline V gene encodes CDR1 MNHNS and CDR2 SASEGT. The CDR3 is CASSEKGGRLHNEQFF. The CDR3 coding sequence is TGTGCCAGCAGTGAAAAAGGCGGGAGATTACACAATGAGCAGTTCTTC.

The chain links TRBV4-1 to TRBJ2-1; 8 nucleotides agree with TRBD2. The CDR3 is 15 residues long. Germline-derived CDR1 and CDR2 are MGHRA and YSYEKL. The ends lost 4 bases at V and 4 bases at J; junction bases unmatched: 6. The CDR3 sequence: CASSPWTSIYNEQFF. The DNA for the CDR3 is TGCGCCAGCAGCCCGTGGACTAGCATTTACAATGAGCAGTTCTTC.

The chain joins TRBV6-1 to TRBJ2-7, with D perhaps TRBD1 (6 bases). CDR1 and CDR2 from the germline V gene are MNHNS and SASEGT. This CDR3 is 13 amino acids long. Trimming cost V 7 bases and J 0 bases, with 10 bases left between them. CDR3 sequence (DNA): TGTGCCAGCACCTTACAGGGCTCCTACGAGCAGTACTTC. Encoded protein: CASTLQGSYEQYF.

The chain couples TRBV28 to TRBJ1-5; 7 nucleotides match TRBD1. Trimming at V came to 5 bases and at J to 6 bases, leaving 7 bases not matched to a gene. This CDR3 is built from 14 residues. Germline V gene sequence: CDR1 MDHEN, CDR2 SYDVKM. The CDR3 DNA is TGTGCCAGCAGTAACGACAGGGCCCTTCAGCCCCAGCATTTT. It encodes CASSNDRALQPQHF.

The rearrangement joins TRBV6-1 to TRBJ1-1; D is uncertain. The V end lost 5 bases, the J end lost 1 base, and 5 bases lay between the germline ends. From germline, CDR1 is MNHNS and CDR2 SASEGT. This CDR3 contains 12 residues. The CDR3, as DNA: TGTGCCAGCAGTCAGTGGAACACTGAAGCTTTCTTT. It codes for CASSQWNTEAFF.

V gene TRBV5-1 combines with J gene TRBJ2-3, with 9 bases fitting TRBD2. Germline CDR1 reads SGHRS; CDR2 reads YFSETQ. The length of the CDR3 is 16 residues. The junction had 6 bases not matched to a gene; V was cut back by 4 bases and J by 0 bases. In DNA, the CDR3 is TGCGCCAGCAGCACAACTAGCGGGTCTAGCACAGATACGCAGTATTTT. It encodes CASSTTSGSSTDTQYF.